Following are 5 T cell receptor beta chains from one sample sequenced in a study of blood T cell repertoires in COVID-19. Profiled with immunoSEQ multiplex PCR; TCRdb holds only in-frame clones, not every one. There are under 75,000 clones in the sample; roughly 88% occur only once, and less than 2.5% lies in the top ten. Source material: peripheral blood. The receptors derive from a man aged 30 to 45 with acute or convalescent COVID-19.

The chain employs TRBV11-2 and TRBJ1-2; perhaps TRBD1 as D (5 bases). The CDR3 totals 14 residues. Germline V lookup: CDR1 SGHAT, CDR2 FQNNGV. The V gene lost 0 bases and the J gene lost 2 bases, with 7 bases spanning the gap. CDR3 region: CASSLDRVNYGYTF. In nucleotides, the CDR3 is TGTGCCAGCAGCTTAGACAGGGTCAACTATGGCTACACCTTC.

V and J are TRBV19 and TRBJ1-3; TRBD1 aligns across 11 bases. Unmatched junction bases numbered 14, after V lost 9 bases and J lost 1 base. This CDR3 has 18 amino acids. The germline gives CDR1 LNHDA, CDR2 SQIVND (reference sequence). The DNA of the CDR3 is TGTGCCAGCCAAAGCGCCCCGGGACAGGGGGGGTCTGGAAACACCATATATTTT. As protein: CASQSAPGQGGSGNTIYF.

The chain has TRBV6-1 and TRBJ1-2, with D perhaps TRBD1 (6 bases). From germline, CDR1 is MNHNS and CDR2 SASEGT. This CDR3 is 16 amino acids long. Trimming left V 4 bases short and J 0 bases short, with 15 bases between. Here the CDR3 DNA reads TGTGCCAGCAGTGCCCGGCCGACAGGCCCTAACTATGGCTACACCTTC. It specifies CASSARPTGPNYGYTF.

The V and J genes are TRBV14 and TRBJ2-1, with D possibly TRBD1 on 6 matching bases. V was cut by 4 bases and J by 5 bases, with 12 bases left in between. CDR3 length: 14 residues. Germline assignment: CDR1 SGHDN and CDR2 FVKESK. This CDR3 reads CASSPLRGNNEQFF. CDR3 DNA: TGTGCCAGCAGCCCCCTAAGGGGGAACAATGAGCAGTTCTTC.

The CDR3 spells CAWSGQGTSPLHF. CDR3 nucleotide sequence: TGTGCCTGGAGTGGACAGGGGACTTCACCCCTCCACTTT. The genes are TRBV30 and TRBJ1-6, with 8 nucleotides matching TRBD1. The CDR3 consists of 13 residues. Germline CDR1 is GTSNPN and CDR2 is SVGIG (reference sequence). Germline trimming cut 1 base from V and 9 bases from J; bases unmatched to any gene: 2. Full variable domain (outside the CDR3, taken from reference TRBV30 and TRBJ1-6): SQTIHQWPATLVQPVGSPLSLECTVEGTSNPNLYWYRQAAGRGLQLLFYSVGIGQISSEVPQNLSASRPQDRQFILSSKKLLLSDSGFYLCAWSGQGTSPLHFGNGTRLTVT.